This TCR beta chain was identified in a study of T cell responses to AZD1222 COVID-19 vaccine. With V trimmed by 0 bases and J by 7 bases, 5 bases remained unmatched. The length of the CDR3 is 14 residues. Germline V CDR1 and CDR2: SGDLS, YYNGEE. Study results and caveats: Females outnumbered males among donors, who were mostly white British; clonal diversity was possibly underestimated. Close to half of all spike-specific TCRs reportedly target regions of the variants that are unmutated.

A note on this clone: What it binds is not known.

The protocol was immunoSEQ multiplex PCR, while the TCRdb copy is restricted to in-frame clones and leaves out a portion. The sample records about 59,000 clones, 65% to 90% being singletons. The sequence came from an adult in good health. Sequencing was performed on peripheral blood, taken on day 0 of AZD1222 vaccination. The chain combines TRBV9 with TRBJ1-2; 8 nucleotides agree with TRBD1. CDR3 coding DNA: TGTGCCAGCAGCGTAGGACGCAGGGGGCTTGGCTACACCTTC. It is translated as CASSVGRRGLGYTF.